This is a list of T cell receptor beta chains from one sample in a study of immune cell composition in non-small cell lung cancer. Libraries were prepared by immunoSEQ multiplex PCR; TCRdb keeps only in-frame clonotypes and omits some of them. This table holds approximately 1,100 clones, roughly three quarters found once. The material sequenced was lung tumor tissue. These TCRs come from a human donor with non-small cell lung cancer. Both conserved end residues are part of each CDR3.

cdr3_aa v_call
CASSARTGNTGELFF TRBV5-1
CASSIGGGAVYEQYF TRBV19
CATRDTSYEQYF TRBV6-5
CASSSDRNTEAFF TRBV7-7
CASSWGQDGETQYF TRBV5-5
CASSLGLAGSNEQFF TRBV11-3
CASSLDSLLETQYF TRBV5-1
CASSEAITGAATGETQYF TRBV6-1
CASSLGLAGATDTQYF TRBV5-1
CASSYSGTHNEQFF TRBV6-5
CASSLGGLGTDTQYF TRBV28
CASRPGTGLGEAFF TRBV19
CASSSDREETQYF TRBV11-2
CASSVGPRTEAFF TRBV9
CASSPLTGSGGYTF TRBV19
CASSLERVPRGTEAFF TRBV28
CAWSLDRGRQETQYF TRBV30
CASSPSGQGRLIEQYF TRBV28
CASSVGLGYTDTQYF TRBV27
CASSLVQGAAKNIQYF TRBV5-4
CASSQATGTGEGYTF TRBV14
CASSFYSGSGNTIYF TRBV7-9
CASSPGGVGTGELFF TRBV19
CSVNPGLAGLTGELFF TRBV29-1
CASSGQPVGNTIYF TRBV19
CASSFSGEREFDEQFF TRBV5-8
CASSLWTKTGELFF TRBV21-1
CASIAGTGGLNTQYF TRBV7-9
CASFRGDTQYF TRBV6-5
CASSPDRGGNQPQHF TRBV18
CASSYSGSTNTEAFF TRBV6-5
CASSVDRLARTDTQYF TRBV9
CASSTGEGVHGELFF TRBV19
CASSSRIPRGTQYF TRBV7-9
CASSIQGLIDNEQFF TRBV14
CSVELSSGNTIYF TRBV29-1
CASSDRETQYF TRBV25-1
CASMIRAGVSYEQYF TRBV27
CASSLGQGKNQPQHF TRBV7-9
CASSKREANTEAFF TRBV5-5
CASSPDRGGNQPQHF TRBV18
CASRGGGGAETQYF TRBV5-6
CASSYFDRASNQPQHF TRBV6-6
CASSQREGAGAFF TRBV16
CASSESSPLAGDLNEQFF TRBV10-1
CASSGQGAWEKLFF TRBV7-9
CASGLGAEETQYF TRBV12-5
CASSGGFYTEAFF TRBV5-6
CASSLVAGSPGEQFF TRBV5-1
CASSPLPSSYNEQFF TRBV11-3
CASSYSRGYEQYF TRBV6-5
CASSLGGEGNYGYTF TRBV5-1
CASSLDAGAFYNEQFF TRBV5-6
CASSWLRGNTIYF TRBV19
CASSRGTPKIGYTF TRBV6-5
CASSEQGSYEQYF TRBV6-1
CASSPRLAGTNTGELFF TRBV4-1
CASSSQGAGPFEQYF TRBV18
CASSPGGEFQDTQYF TRBV7-8